The 28 T cell receptor beta chains reported below all come from one sample, sequenced in a study of control samples from healthy donors and cancer patients. Profiling relied on immunoSEQ multiplex PCR, and the TCRdb table lists in-frame clones only, not all of them. The sample consists of 150,000 to 200,000 clones, 90% to 95% of them appearing once. Sequencing was performed on blood. These receptors all stem from a woman aged 55-69 years in good health.

The chain recombines TRBV19 with TRBJ1-3; D remains unclear. Germline V gene data show CDR1 as LNHDA and CDR2 as SQIVND (reference sequence). This CDR3 spans 15 amino acids. Between the trimmed V and J ends, which lost 5 bases and 0 bases, there was a span of 11 bases. CDR3 residues: CASSGLLISGNTIYF. In DNA, the CDR3 is TGTGCCAGTAGTGGCTTACTGATCTCTGGAAACACCATATATTTT.

This sequence joins TRBV5-4 and TRBJ2-6; TRBD1 matches 7 bases. The V gene's germline CDR1 is SGHNT and CDR2 YYREEE (reference sequence). The trim removed 3 bases at V and 4 bases at J, leaving 10 bases unmatched. The length of the CDR3 is 17 residues. This CDR3 is CASSSRQGISGANVLTF. For the CDR3, the DNA is TGTGCCAGCAGCTCCCGACAGGGAATATCCGGGGCCAACGTCCTGACTTTC. Filled out from reference TRBV5-4 and TRBJ2-6, the complete variable domain reads ETGVTQSPTHLIKTRGQQVTLRCSSQSGHNTVSWYQQALGQGPQFIFQYYREEENGRGNFPPRFSGLQFPNYSSELNVNALELDDSALYLCASSSRQGISGANVLTFGAGSRLTVL.

The chain is built from TRBV6-5 and TRBJ2-7, with D perhaps matching TRBD1 (6 bases). CDR3 length: 15 amino acids. Trimming took off 2 bases at V and 8 bases at J, with 19 bases between the two ends. CDR1 and CDR2 from the germline V gene are MNHEY and SVGAGI. The chain's CDR3 is CASSYTKTDRRKQYF. In nucleotides, the CDR3 is TGTGCCAGCAGTTACACGAAAACGGACAGACGAAAGCAGTACTTC.

The rearrangement uses TRBV7-9 and TRBJ1-6; 8 bases line up with TRBD1. The J segment lost 7 bases and the V segment lost 6 bases, leaving 8 bases of the junction unmatched. The CDR3 covers 15 residues. The germline V gene has CDR1 SEHNR and CDR2 FQNEAQ (reference sequence). The CDR3 DNA follows: TGTGCCAGCAGTTTCACAACAGGGGGGAATTCACCCCTCCACTTT. Amino acids: CASSFTTGGNSPLHF.

This clone was detected only once. This chain joins TRBV5-8 and TRBJ1-1; the D is unclear. Germline CDR1 reads SGHTS; CDR2 reads YDEGEE. CDR3 length equals 14 residues. V gave up 4 bases and J gave up 3 bases, with 13 bases separating them. This CDR3 reads CASSPDLRYTEAFF. DNA for the CDR3: TGTGCCAGCAGCCCGGACCTAAGGTACACTGAAGCTTTCTTT.

The chain uses TRBV4-1 and TRBJ2-3; 12 positions match TRBD2. With 0 bases clipped from V and 4 bases from J, the junction kept 8 bases outside the gene matches. CDR1 is MGHRA and CDR2 is YSYEKL in the germline V gene. The CDR3 sequence is 18 residues long. The CDR3 is CASSQEQTSGGRSDTQYF. The CDR3 region has the DNA TGCGCCAGCAGCCAAGAACAGACTAGCGGGGGAAGATCAGATACGCAGTATTTT.

The chain recombines TRBV7-9 with TRBJ1-6, with TRBD1 matching over 9 bases. J gave up 0 bases and V 5 bases, and 5 bases lay outside the gene matches. The CDR3 sequence is 17 residues long. Germline CDR1 reads SEHNR; CDR2 reads FQNEAQ (reference sequence). DNA for the CDR3: TGTGCCAGCAGCACCGTACAGGGGGCCTCCTATAATTCACCCCTCCACTTT. Amino acids: CASSTVQGASYNSPLHF.

The V and J genes are TRBV12-3 or TRBV12-4 and TRBJ1-1, with D possibly matching TRBD1 (6 bases). CDR3 length: 11 residues. V lost 7 bases and J lost 8, with 11 bases in between. This CDR3 reads CASTPGTEAFF. In nucleotides, the CDR3 is TGTGCCAGCACCCCCGGGACAGAAGCTTTCTTT.

The CDR3 reads CASSQPGQAYGYTF. CDR3 bases: TGCGCCAGCAGCCAACCCGGACAAGCCTATGGCTACACCTTC. V and J are TRBV4-3 and TRBJ1-2; D is possibly TRBD1 (5 bases). Germline assignment: CDR1 LGHNA and CDR2 YSLEER. The CDR3 consists of 14 residues. V was clipped by 2 bases and J by 4 bases, with 11 bases between them.

The chain has TRBV5-4 and TRBJ1-1; D is uncertain. Germline CDR1 reads SGHNT; CDR2 reads YYREEE (reference sequence). V lost 0 bases and J lost 5, with 11 bases in between. The CDR3 contains 14 residues. Written as DNA, the CDR3 is TGTGCCAGCAGCTTGGACCTCGTAGGAACTGAAGCTTTCTTT. Amino acids: CASSLDLVGTEAFF.

The rearrangement joins TRBV28 to TRBJ2-2, with D perhaps being TRBD1 or TRBD2 (7 bases each). This CDR3 contains 16 residues. In germline, CDR1 is MDHEN, CDR2 SYDVKM. Trimming shortened V by 8 bases and J by 0 bases, and 16 bases separated the two germline ends. This chain's CDR3 is CASVEGGGSNTGELFF. The CDR3 DNA sequence: TGTGCCAGCGTCGAGGGAGGGGGCTCGAACACCGGGGAGCTGTTTTTT.

The rearrangement joins TRBV7-2 to TRBJ2-7, with a weak D call TRBD1 (6 bases). The V end was cut by 5 bases, the J end by 4 bases, with 18 bases between. Germline V gene data show CDR1 as SGHTA and CDR2 as FQGNSA. This CDR3 has 15 residues. The CDR3 nucleotides are TGTGCCAGCAGCCAGGGGTGGGGGCCCCAATACGAGCAGTACTTC. Its translation is CASSQGWGPQYEQYF. The whole variable domain, remainder taken from reference TRBV7-2 and TRBJ2-7, is GAGVSQSPSNKVTEKGKDVELRCDPISGHTALYWYRQSLGQGLEFLIYFQGNSAPDKSGLPSDRFSAERTGGSVSTLTIQRTQQEDSAVYLCASSQGWGPQYEQYFGPGTRLTVT.

V and J are TRBV14 and TRBJ2-7, with 9 bases identical to TRBD1. Germline CDR1 is SGHDN and CDR2 is FVKESK. The CDR3 is made up of 15 amino acids. Trimming took 1 base from V and 3 from J; bases not matched to a gene: 4. CDR3 nucleotide sequence: TGTGCCAGCAGCCAAGCCGGGACAGGGTACTACGAGCAGTACTTC. Its protein is CASSQAGTGYYEQYF. Complete variable domain (other parts from reference TRBV14 and TRBJ2-7): EAGVTQFPSHSVIEKGQTVTLRCDPISGHDNLYWYRRVMGKEIKFLLHFVKESKQDESGMPNNRFLAERTGGTYSTLKVQPAELEDSGVYFCASSQAGTGYYEQYFGPGTRLTVT.

V is TRBV6-1 and J is TRBJ1-2, with a tentative D call TRBD1 (6 bases). With 0 bases removed from V and 4 bases from J, the gap between germline ends came to 12 bases. Germline V lookup: CDR1 MNHNS, CDR2 SASEGT. The CDR3 totals 15 residues. DNA of the CDR3: TGTGCCAGCAGTGAAGCGAGGGACAACATCTATGGCTACACCTTC. Translation: CASSEARDNIYGYTF.

The chain links TRBV5-6 to TRBJ2-3; 11 positions agree with TRBD2. The V gene's germline CDR1 is SGHDT and CDR2 YYEEEE. V dropped 2 bases and J dropped 5; count of bases not matched to a gene: 4. The CDR3 length is 15 residues. CDR3 region: CASSFSGGGRDTQYF. In DNA form, the CDR3 reads TGTGCCAGCAGCTTTAGCGGGGGGGGGAGAGATACGCAGTATTTT.

The chain carries TRBV10-3 and TRBJ2-7; 7 bases match TRBD1. Unmatched junction bases numbered 12, after V lost 7 bases and J lost 3 bases. The CDR3 has 15 residues. Germline V gene lookup returns CDR1 ENHRY and CDR2 SYGVKD. The CDR3 DNA follows: TGTGCCATCATGAACCCGGGACAGCCGAGCTACGAGCAGTACTTC. Translated: CAIMNPGQPSYEQYF.

The chain employs TRBV19 and TRBJ1-4; the D gene is possibly TRBD1 (5 bases). The CDR3 spans 15 residues. CDR1 LNHDA and CDR2 SQIVND come from the germline V gene (reference sequence). V shed 6 bases and J shed 0 bases, with 11 bases lying between them. CDR3 DNA sequence: TGTGCCAGTAGGGCCGGGACGGCAACTAATGAAAAACTGTTTTTT. This codes for CASRAGTATNEKLFF.

Note on this clone: This same CDR3 is encoded by further DNA sequences in the sample. The genes are TRBV9 and TRBJ2-7; the D call may be TRBD1 or TRBD2 (5 bases each). Deletions cut 2 bases from V and 2 bases from J, with 11 bases between. The CDR3 sequence is 14 residues long. Germline CDR1 is SGDLS and CDR2 is YYNGEE. As DNA, the CDR3 is TGTGCCAGCAGCGTTTCTGGGGGTACCTACGAGCAGTACTTC. Translated: CASSVSGGTYEQYF.

The chain carries TRBV19 and TRBJ1-5; D unclear. CDR3 length: 14 amino acids. CDR1 is LNHDA, CDR2 SQIVND, per germline (reference sequence). Trimming shortened V by 7 bases and J by 0 bases, and 10 bases separated the two germline ends. Written as DNA, the CDR3 is TGTGCCAGTATGTTTGTGGGTAGCAATCAGCCCCAGCATTTT. Protein: CASMFVGSNQPQHF.

V and J are TRBV5-1 and TRBJ2-1; D perhaps matches TRBD1 (5 bases). The CDR3 is made up of 17 amino acids. CDR1 is SGHRS and CDR2 is YFSETQ in the germline V gene. V was clipped by 0 bases and J by 4 bases, with 17 bases between them. Here the CDR3 reads CASSLASGLGAYNEQFF. The CDR3 DNA sequence: TGCGCCAGCAGCTTGGCCTCAGGGCTGGGCGCTTACAATGAGCAGTTCTTC.

The chain has TRBV5-1 and TRBJ2-3; D is perhaps TRBD2 (5 bases). V was trimmed by 5 bases and J by 5 bases, leaving 21 bases between them. Germline CDR1 is SGHRS and CDR2 is YFSETQ. There are 16 residues in the CDR3. This chain's CDR3 is CASRPSEGNRGDTQYF. The CDR3 DNA sequence: TGCGCCAGCAGACCCTCTGAGGGCAATCGAGGAGATACGCAGTATTTT.

In this sample, this clone turned up once. The V call is TRBV6-5, the J call TRBJ2-6, with D unresolved. V was pared by 5 bases and J by 0 bases, with 8 bases between. Germline-derived CDR1 and CDR2 are MNHEY and SVGAGI. The CDR3 has 15 amino acids. The CDR3 DNA follows: TGTGCCAGCAGTCCGCAGCTCTCTGGGGCCAACGTCCTGACTTTC. This codes for CASSPQLSGANVLTF.

The chain is built from TRBV2 and TRBJ2-5; no clear D gene. This CDR3 is 13 amino acids long. Germline assignment: CDR1 SNHLY and CDR2 FYNNEI. Trimming stripped 5 bases from V and 5 bases from J, with 12 bases between. The CDR3 sequence is CASSPSNSETQYF. The CDR3 DNA is TGTGCCAGCAGTCCGTCCAATTCGGAGACCCAGTACTTC.

The chain is built from TRBV21-1 and TRBJ1-5; the table calls TRBD1, which could not be checked here. TRBV21-1 is a listed pseudogene. CDR3 size: 18 residues. The CDR3 protein is CASSKASRALTPNQPQHF. In nucleotides, the CDR3 is TGTGCCAGCAGCAAAGCTTCCAGGGCCCTTACCCCCAATCAGCCCCAGCATTTT.

The V gene is TRBV6-4, the J gene TRBJ2-6; D gene ambiguous. V was pared by 8 bases and J by 0 bases, with 11 bases between. The length of the CDR3 is 15 residues. Germline V gene lookup returns CDR1 MRHNA and CDR2 SNTAGT. The DNA of the CDR3 is TGTGCCAGCTCCTTCGACCACTCTGGGGCCAACGTCCTGACTTTC. It codes for CASSFDHSGANVLTF.

The chain joins TRBV2 to TRBJ2-6; a weak D match, TRBD1 (6 bases). The CDR3 covers 17 residues. V was trimmed by 5 bases and J by 3 bases, leaving 17 bases between them. CDR1 is SNHLY and CDR2 is FYNNEI in the germline V gene. The CDR3 protein is CASSYQGTGFGANVLTF. Here the CDR3 DNA reads TGTGCCAGCAGTTATCAGGGGACGGGGTTTGGGGCCAACGTCCTGACTTTC.

Written as DNA, the CDR3 is TGTGCCACCAGTGACCCCCGGGGTTACAATGAGCAGTTCTTC. This codes for CATSDPRGYNEQFF. V usage is TRBV24-1 and J usage is TRBJ2-1; D is possibly TRBD2 (5 bases). This CDR3 contains 14 residues. Per germline, CDR1 KGHDR and CDR2 SFDVKD. V lost 4 bases and J 4 bases, leaving 10 bases between the germline ends.

This chain connects TRBV18 to TRBJ1-2; no definite D call. The CDR3 has 11 residues. The germline V gene encodes CDR1 KGHSH and CDR2 LQKENI. V dropped 3 bases and J dropped 8 bases, with 7 bases sitting between them. CDR3 nucleotide sequence: TGTGCCAGCTCACCGGCAGAGGGCTACACCTTC. Residues: CASSPAEGYTF.